These T cell receptor beta chains were read from a single sample in a study of T cell repertoires in cytomegalovirus infection. One entry per CDR3 protein results from TCRdb running MiXCR on the reads. The profile shows about 900,000 distinct CDR3 sequences, 31% of them singletons. Antigens of these TCRs are unknown. The input for sequencing was cultured CD8+ T cells from PBMCs, taken from culture after CMV antigen stimulation. Receptor source: a human donor in good health (CMV status not recorded). Some clones in this sample may be carry-over from other donors' samples. Both conserved end residues are part of each CDR3. The D gene is left open where the match is weak. Size tells how often a clone was seen (once, few, many) or the class of an expanded clone, and some rows leave it out.

d_gene,abundance,j_gene,v_gene,CDR3nt,CDR3aa
TRBD2,few,TRBJ2-5,TRBV7-9,TGTGCCAGTTGGACTAGCGGGGGGACCCAAGAGACCCAGTACTTC,CASWTSGGTQETQYF
TRBD1,.,TRBJ1-3,TRBV7-9,TGTGCCAGCAGGGGGGACAGGGGGTCCGAAAGCTCTGGAAACACCATATATTTT,CASRGDRGSESSGNTIYF
.,.,TRBJ1-1,TRBV5-5,TGTGCCAGCGCAGGGATGAACACTGAAGCTTTCTTT,CASAGMNTEAFF
TRBD2,few,TRBJ2-7,TRBV7-2,TGTGCCAGCAGCTTAGCGACTAGCGGGGCCGACGAGCAGTACTTC,CASSLATSGADEQYF
.,.,TRBJ2-1,TRBV27,TGTGCCAGCAGTTTTGGGCTAGCGCTCCACAATGAGCAGTTCTTC,CASSFGLALHNEQFF
.,.,TRBJ2-2,TRBV20-1,TGCAGTGCCACTTCGGGGCGGAGGGGCACCGGGGAGCTGTTTTTT,CSATSGRRGTGELFF
.,few,TRBJ2-1,TRBV24-1,TGTGCCACCAGTGATTCCAGGTACAATGAGCAGTTCTTC,CATSDSRYNEQFF
TRBD1,.,TRBJ1-1,TRBV9,TGTGCCAGCAGTGACCCCGGGACAGGGAGAACTGAAGCTTTCTTT,CASSDPGTGRTEAFF
TRBD2,many,TRBJ2-2,TRBV7-8,TGTGCCAGCAGCCCGAGATCCGGACTAGCGGGGGGGAACACCGGGGAGCTGTTTTTT,CASSPRSGLAGGNTGELFF
.,.,TRBJ2-3,TRBV7-2,TGTGCCAGCAGCCCGGGGACTGCGGGCTGGGGCACAGATACGCAGTATTTT,CASSPGTAGWGTDTQYF
TRBD2,many,TRBJ2-7,TRBV7-2,TGTGCCAGCAGCCTACGCACTAGCGGAAACTACGAGCAGTACTTC,CASSLRTSGNYEQYF
TRBD1,.,TRBJ2-3,TRBV29-1,TGCAGCGTTGCGGAGACAGGGGTTTCAGATACGCAGTATTTT,CSVAETGVSDTQYF
.,.,TRBJ2-1,TRBV9,TGTGCCAGCAGCGCCACAGTGAACCCCTACAATGAGCAGTTCTTC,CASSATVNPYNEQFF
.,.,TRBJ2-3,TRBV6-1,TGTGCCAGCAGACGGTTGGGGGAAGATACGCAGTATTTT,CASRRLGEDTQYF
.,few,TRBJ1-5,TRBV20-1,TGCAGTGCTATTGAGGGTAGCTATAGCAATCAGCCCCAGCATTTT,CSAIEGSYSNQPQHF
.,many,TRBJ1-5,TRBV7-2,TGTGCCAGCAGCTTAGAGAGGTGGGGTAATCAGCCCCAGCATTTT,CASSLERWGNQPQHF
.,few,TRBJ2-3,TRBV18,TGTGCCAGCTCACCACCCCGGGGAGGTAGCACAGATACGCAGTATTTT,CASSPPRGGSTDTQYF
.,few,TRBJ1-4,TRBV15,TGTGCCACCAGCAGCCTGAATGAAAAACTGTTTTTT,CATSSLNEKLFF
.,.,TRBJ1-2,TRBV4-1,TGCGCCAGCAGCCGCCCGGACGGTAGCAGAAACTATGGCTACACCTTC,CASSRPDGSRNYGYTF
.,many,TRBJ2-2,TRBV6-5,TGTGCCAGCAGTTACTCGAGGGGTCACTCCCTATTAGGCACCGGGGAGCTGTTTTTT,CASSYSRGHSLLGTGELFF
.,.,TRBJ1-2,TRBV27,TGTGCCAGCAGTTTATCCCCGTCTTTCTATGGCTACACCTTC,CASSLSPSFYGYTF
TRBD1,few,TRBJ1-1,TRBV7-9,TGTGCCAGCAGCGATCCGAGACAGGGGGACACTGAAGCTTTCTTT,CASSDPRQGDTEAFF
TRBD2,medium-sized,TRBJ2-1,TRBV7-8,TGTGCCAGCAGCTTAGGTCTAGCGGGGGGGTTCTTCTCCTACAATGAGCAGTTCTTC,CASSLGLAGGFFSYNEQFF
TRBD1,few,TRBJ1-4,TRBV10-3,TGTGCCATCAGTGAGTCGACAGGGACAGGGGGCGAAAAACTGTTTTTT,CAISESTGTGGEKLFF
TRBD2,.,TRBJ2-1,TRBV5-8,TGTGCCAGCAGCTTGGAGGGGCTGGCGGGACTATACAATGAGCAGTTCTTC,CASSLEGLAGLYNEQFF
.,many,TRBJ2-7,TRBV7-6,TGTGCCAGCAGCTTAGGGATCTCCTACGAGCAGTACTTC,CASSLGISYEQYF
.,.,TRBJ2-1,TRBV4-2,TGTGCCAGCAGCCAGAAACAGGGAAGAGAGCAGTTCTTC,CASSQKQGREQFF
.,.,TRBJ1-2,TRBV28,TGTGCCAGCAGCCCTCCTCGGTCAGGGATTAATGGCTACACCTTC,CASSPPRSGINGYTF
TRBD2,many,TRBJ2-1,TRBV7-9,TGTGCCAGCAGCCCTCTTGGGACTAGCGGGGGGGCGCGACCTTACAATGAGCAGTTCTTC,CASSPLGTSGGARPYNEQFF
.,few,TRBJ2-3,TRBV9,TGTGCCAGCAGCGCCCCTCACGGAGATCGGATAGATACGCAGTATTTT,CASSAPHGDRIDTQYF
TRBD1,few,TRBJ1-2,TRBV29-1,TGCAGCGTTGAAGACGGACAGGGCAATGGCTACACCTTC,CSVEDGQGNGYTF
.,many,TRBJ1-4,TRBV7-9,TGTGCCAGCAGCCACAGGGAGGGCGGCGAAAAACTGTTTTTT,CASSHREGGEKLFF
TRBD1,.,TRBJ2-1,TRBV12-3/TRBV12-4,TGTGCCAGCAGCATACCGGGACAGGGGGATAATGAGCAGTTCTTC,CASSIPGQGDNEQFF
.,.,TRBJ1-1,TRBV6-1,TGTGCCAGCAGAGCCATTATAATGAACACTGAAGCTTTCTTT,CASRAIIMNTEAFF
.,few,TRBJ2-5,TRBV6-2/TRBV6-3,TGTGCCAGCAGTTCCAGATGGACGGATATATTTTCAGAGACCCAGTACTTC,CASSSRWTDIFSETQYF
.,.,TRBJ2-2,TRBV6-5,TGTGCCAGCAGTTACTTAGGGGGATCCGGGGAGCTGTTTTTT,CASSYLGGSGELFF
.,few,TRBJ2-1,TRBV6-2/TRBV6-3,TGTGCCAGCAGTCGGGTCGGCAACAATGAGCAGTTCTTC,CASSRVGNNEQFF
.,.,TRBJ2-7,TRBV7-8,TGTGCCAACAGCTCGGGGGATCTGACCTACAAGCAGTACTTC,CANSSGDLTYKQYF
TRBD1,.,TRBJ1-2,TRBV12-3/TRBV12-4,TGTGCCAGCAGTCCCCCTGCCCGGGACAGTCCTAACTATGGCTACACCTTC,CASSPPARDSPNYGYTF
TRBD1,.,TRBJ2-4,TRBV10-3,TGTGCCATCAGTGAGTGGAGCCGGGACAGGGAGAAATTTGAGGCTACCAAAAACATTCAGTACTTC,CAISEWSRDREKFEATKNIQYF
.,few,TRBJ2-5,TRBV7-9,TGTGCCAGCAGCTTAGGATCAGACACAGTTCAGACCCAGTACTTC,CASSLGSDTVQTQYF
.,.,TRBJ2-3,TRBV7-6,TGTGCCAGCAGCTTAGGCACGGGCGTTTTCGCAGATACGCAGTATTTT,CASSLGTGVFADTQYF
TRBD2,.,TRBJ2-5,TRBV7-9,TGTGCCAGCAGCCGGGGGAGCGGGGAAAACCAAGAGACCCAGTACTTC,CASSRGSGENQETQYF
.,.,TRBJ2-1,TRBV2,TGTGCCAGCAGTGACAGGGGATGGGATGAGCAGTTCTTC,CASSDRGWDEQFF
TRBD2,many,TRBJ2-1,TRBV11-3,TGTGCCAGCAGCTTGGGGACCTTCAGCTGGACTAGCGGGGCCAATGAGCAGTTCTTC,CASSLGTFSWTSGANEQFF
TRBD1,.,TRBJ2-3,TRBV5-1,TGCGCCAGCAGCGCCGATACAGGGGGCACAGATACGCAGTATTTT,CASSADTGGTDTQYF
.,.,TRBJ1-1,TRBV4-1,TGCGCCAGCAGCCAAGATTTCGCGGGGATGAACACTGAAGCTTTCTTT,CASSQDFAGMNTEAFF
.,few,TRBJ1-5,TRBV6-2/TRBV6-3,TGTGCCAGCAGCCGGGACGAGGGAGGCAATCAGCCCCAGCATTTT,CASSRDEGGNQPQHF
.,.,TRBJ1-6,TRBV4-2,TGTGCCAGCAGCCAAGAAAGACGTAGGTCACCCCTCCACTTT,CASSQERRRSPLHF
.,many,TRBJ2-7,TRBV7-8,TGTGCCAGCAGCTTCCCGATTAAACGGGAGCCTTTCATGGAGCAGTACTTC,CASSFPIKREPFMEQYF